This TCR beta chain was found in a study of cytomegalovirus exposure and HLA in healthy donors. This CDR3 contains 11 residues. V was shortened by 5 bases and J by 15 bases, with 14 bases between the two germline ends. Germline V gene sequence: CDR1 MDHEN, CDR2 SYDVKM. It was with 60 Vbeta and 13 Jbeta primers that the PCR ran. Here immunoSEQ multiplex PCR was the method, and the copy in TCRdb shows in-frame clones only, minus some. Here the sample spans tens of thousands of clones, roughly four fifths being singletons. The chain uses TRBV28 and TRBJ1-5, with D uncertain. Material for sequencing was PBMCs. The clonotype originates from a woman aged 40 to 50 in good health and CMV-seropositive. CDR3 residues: CASSTRREGHF. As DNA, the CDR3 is TGTGCCAGCAGTACTCGCCGGGAAGGGCATTTT.